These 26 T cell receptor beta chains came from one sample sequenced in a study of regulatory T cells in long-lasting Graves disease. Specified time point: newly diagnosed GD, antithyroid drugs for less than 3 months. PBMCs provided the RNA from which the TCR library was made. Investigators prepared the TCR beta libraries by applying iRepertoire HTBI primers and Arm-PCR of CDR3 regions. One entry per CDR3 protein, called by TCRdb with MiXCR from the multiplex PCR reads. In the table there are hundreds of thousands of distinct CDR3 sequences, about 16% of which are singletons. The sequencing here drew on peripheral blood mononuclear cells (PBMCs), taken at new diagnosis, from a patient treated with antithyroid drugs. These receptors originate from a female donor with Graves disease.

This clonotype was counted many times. CDR3 sequence reads: CASSLGQGTVGEAFF. The CDR3 bases are TGTGCCAGCAGCTTGGGACAGGGGACGGTTGGTGAAGCTTTCTTT. The chain joins TRBV7-9 to TRBJ1-1, with TRBD1 matching 10 bases. The CDR3 contains 15 residues. Looked up from germline, CDR1 is SEHNR and CDR2 is FQNEAQ (reference sequence). Trimming took 3 bases from V and 7 from J; bases not matched to a gene: 8.

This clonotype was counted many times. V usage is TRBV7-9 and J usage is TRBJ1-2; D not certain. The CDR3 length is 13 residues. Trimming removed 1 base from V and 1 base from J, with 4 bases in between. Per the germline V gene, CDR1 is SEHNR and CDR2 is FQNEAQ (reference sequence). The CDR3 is CASSLVVNYGYTF. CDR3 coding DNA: TGTGCCAGCAGCTTAGTAGTTAACTATGGCTACACCTTC.

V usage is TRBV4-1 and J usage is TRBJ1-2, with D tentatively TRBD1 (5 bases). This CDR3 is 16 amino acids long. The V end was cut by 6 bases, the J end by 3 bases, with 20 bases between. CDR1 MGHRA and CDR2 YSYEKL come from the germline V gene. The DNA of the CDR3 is TGCGCCAGCAGAAGGACACCTCCCCGATCGGACTATGGCTACACCTTC. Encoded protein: CASRRTPPRSDYGYTF.

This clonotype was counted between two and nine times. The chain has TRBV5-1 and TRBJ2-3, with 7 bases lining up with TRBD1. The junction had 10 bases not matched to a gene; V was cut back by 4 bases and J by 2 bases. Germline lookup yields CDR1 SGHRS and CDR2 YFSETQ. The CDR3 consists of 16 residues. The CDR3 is CASSARTGYFTDTQYF. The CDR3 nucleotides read TGCGCCAGCAGCGCAAGGACAGGTTATTTCACAGATACGCAGTATTTT.

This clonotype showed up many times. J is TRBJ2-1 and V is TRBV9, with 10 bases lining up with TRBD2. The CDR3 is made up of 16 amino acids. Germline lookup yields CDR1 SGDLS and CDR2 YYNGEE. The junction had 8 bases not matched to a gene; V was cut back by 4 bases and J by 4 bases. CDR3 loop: CASSYQLAGHYNEQFF. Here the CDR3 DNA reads TGTGCCAGCAGCTATCAACTAGCGGGACATTACAATGAGCAGTTCTTC.

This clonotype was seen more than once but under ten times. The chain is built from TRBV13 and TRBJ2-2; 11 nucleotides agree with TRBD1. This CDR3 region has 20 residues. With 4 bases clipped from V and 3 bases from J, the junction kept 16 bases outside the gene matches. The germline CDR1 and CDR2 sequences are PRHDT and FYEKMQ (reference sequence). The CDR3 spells CASSSNSRDRGSEDTGELFF. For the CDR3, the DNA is TGTGCCAGCAGCTCGAACTCCCGGGACAGGGGGTCCGAGGACACCGGGGAGCTGTTTTTT.

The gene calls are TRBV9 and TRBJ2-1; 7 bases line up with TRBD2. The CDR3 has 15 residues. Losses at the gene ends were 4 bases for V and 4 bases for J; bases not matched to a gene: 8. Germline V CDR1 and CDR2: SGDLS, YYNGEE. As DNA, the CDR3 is TGTGCCAGCAGCCTCAACGGGGAGGGGTACAATGAGCAGTTCTTC. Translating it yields CASSLNGEGYNEQFF.

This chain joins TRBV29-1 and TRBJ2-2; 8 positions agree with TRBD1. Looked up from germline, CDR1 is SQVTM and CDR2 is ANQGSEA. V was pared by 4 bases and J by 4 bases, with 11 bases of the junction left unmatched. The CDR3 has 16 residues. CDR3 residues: CSVGWIRGRVTGELFF. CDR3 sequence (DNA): TGCAGCGTTGGGTGGATCAGGGGGCGGGTCACCGGGGAGCTGTTTTTT.

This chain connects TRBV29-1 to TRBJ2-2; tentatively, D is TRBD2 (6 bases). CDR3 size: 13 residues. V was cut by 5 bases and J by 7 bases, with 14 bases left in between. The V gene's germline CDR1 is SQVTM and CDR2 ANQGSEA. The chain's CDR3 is CSVSRRGGGELFF. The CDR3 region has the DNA TGCAGCGTTTCCCGGAGGGGTGGCGGGGAGCTGTTTTTT.

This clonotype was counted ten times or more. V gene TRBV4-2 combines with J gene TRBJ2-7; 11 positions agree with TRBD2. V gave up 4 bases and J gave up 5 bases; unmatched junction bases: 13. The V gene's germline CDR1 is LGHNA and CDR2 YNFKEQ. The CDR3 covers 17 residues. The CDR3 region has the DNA TGTGCCAGCAGCCGAGAATTGCTAACTAGCGGGAGCGACGAGCAGTACTTC. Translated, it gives CASSRELLTSGSDEQYF.

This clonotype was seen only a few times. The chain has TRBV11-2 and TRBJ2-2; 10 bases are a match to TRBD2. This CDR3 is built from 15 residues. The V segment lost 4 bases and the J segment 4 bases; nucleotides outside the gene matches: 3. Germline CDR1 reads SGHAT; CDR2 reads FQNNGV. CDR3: CASSYSGRPTGELFF. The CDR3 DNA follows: TGTGCCAGCAGCTATAGCGGGAGGCCCACCGGGGAGCTGTTTTTT.

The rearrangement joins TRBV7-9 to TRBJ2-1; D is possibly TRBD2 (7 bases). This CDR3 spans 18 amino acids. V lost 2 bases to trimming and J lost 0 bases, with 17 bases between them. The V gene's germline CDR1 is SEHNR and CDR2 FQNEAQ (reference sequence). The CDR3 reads CASSLRGGLPSSYNEQFF. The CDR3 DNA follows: TGTGCCAGCAGCTTAAGGGGGGGCCTCCCGAGCTCCTACAATGAGCAGTTCTTC.

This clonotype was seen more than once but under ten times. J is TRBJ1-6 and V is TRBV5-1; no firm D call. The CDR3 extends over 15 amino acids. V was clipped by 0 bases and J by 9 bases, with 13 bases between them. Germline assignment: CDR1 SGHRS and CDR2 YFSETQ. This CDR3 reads CASSLEISGGSPLHF. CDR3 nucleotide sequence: TGCGCCAGCAGCTTGGAGATTTCGGGAGGTTCACCCCTCCACTTT. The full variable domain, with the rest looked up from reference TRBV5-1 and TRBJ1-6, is KAGVTQTPRYLIKTRGQQVTLSCSPISGHRSVSWYQQTPGQGLQFLFEYFSETQRNKGNFPGRFSGRQFSNSRSEMNVSTLELGDSALYLCASSLEISGGSPLHFGNGTRLTVT.

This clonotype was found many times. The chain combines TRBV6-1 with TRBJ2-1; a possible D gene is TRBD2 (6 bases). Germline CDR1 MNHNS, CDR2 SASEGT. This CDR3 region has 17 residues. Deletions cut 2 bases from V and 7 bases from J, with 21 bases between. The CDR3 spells CASSERVGGTLGNEQFF. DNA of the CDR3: TGTGCCAGCAGTGAAAGGGTTGGGGGGACTCTGGGGAATGAGCAGTTCTTC.

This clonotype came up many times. CDR3: CATSDLRDTLRQFF. Written as DNA, the CDR3 is TGTGCCACCAGTGATTTGAGAGACACCCTACGACAGTTCTTC. V is TRBV24-1 and J is TRBJ2-1; D is unclear. Looked up from germline, CDR1 is KGHDR and CDR2 is SFDVKD. The CDR3 is 14 residues long. The ends were cut back, 0 bases at V and 13 bases at J, with 15 bases in the middle.

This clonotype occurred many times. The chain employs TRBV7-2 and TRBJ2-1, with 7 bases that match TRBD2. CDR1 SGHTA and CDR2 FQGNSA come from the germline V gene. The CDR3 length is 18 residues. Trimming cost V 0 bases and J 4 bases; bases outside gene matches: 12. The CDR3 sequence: CASSLAPGWGGSYNEQFF. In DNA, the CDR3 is TGTGCCAGCAGCTTAGCGCCCGGTTGGGGCGGGAGTTACAATGAGCAGTTCTTC.

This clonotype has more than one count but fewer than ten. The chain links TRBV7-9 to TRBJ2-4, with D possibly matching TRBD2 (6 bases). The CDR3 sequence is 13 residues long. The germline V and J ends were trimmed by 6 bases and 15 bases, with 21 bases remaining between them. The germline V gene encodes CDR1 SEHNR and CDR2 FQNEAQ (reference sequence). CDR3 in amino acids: CASSQATGTGGYF. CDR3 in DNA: TGTGCCAGCAGTCAAGCCACCGGGACCGGGGGGTACTTC. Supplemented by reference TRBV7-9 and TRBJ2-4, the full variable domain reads DTGVSQNPRHKITKRGQNVTFRCDPISEHNRLYWYRQTLGQGPEFLTYFQNEAQLEKSRLLSDRFSAERPKGSFSTLEIQRTEQGDSAMYLCASSQATGTGGYFGAGTRLSVL.

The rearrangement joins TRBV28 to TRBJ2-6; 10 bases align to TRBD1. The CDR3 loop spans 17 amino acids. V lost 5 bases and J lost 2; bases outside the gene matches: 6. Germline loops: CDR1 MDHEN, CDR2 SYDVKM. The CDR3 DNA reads TGTGCCAGCAGTAATTCAGGACAGGGGGCTGGGGCCAACGTCCTGACTTTC. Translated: CASSNSGQGAGANVLTF. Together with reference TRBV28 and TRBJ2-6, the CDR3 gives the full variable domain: DVKVTQSSRYLVKRTGEKVFLECVQDMDHENMFWYRQDPGLGLRLIYFSYDVKMKEKGDIPEGYSVSREKKERFSLILESASTNQTSMYLCASSNSGQGAGANVLTFGAGSRLTVL.

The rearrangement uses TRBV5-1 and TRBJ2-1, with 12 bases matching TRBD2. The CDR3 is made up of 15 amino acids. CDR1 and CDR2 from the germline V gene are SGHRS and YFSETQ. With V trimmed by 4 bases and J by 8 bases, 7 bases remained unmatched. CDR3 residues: CASSPRTSGAHEQFF. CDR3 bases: TGCGCCAGCAGCCCCCGGACTAGCGGGGCCCATGAGCAGTTCTTC.

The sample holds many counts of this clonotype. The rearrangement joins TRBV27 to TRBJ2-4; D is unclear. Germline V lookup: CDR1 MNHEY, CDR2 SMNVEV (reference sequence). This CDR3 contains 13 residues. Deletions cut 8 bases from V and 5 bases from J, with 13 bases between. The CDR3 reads CASGSWSENIQYF. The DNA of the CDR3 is TGTGCCAGCGGCTCCTGGAGTGAAAACATTCAGTACTTC.

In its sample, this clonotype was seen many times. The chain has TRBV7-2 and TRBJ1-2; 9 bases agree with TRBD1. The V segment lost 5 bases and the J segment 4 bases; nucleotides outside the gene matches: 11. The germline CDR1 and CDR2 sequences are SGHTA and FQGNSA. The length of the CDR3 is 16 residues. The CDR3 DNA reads TGTGCCAGCAGCCTCTCTTCCGGGACAGGGATCTATGGCTACACCTTC. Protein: CASSLSSGTGIYGYTF.

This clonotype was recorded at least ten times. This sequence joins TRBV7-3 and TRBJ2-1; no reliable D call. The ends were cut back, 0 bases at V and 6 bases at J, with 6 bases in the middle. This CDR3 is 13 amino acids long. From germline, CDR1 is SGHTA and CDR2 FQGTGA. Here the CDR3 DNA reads TGTGCCAGCAGCTTAACTCCGGGCAATGAGCAGTTCTTC. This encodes CASSLTPGNEQFF. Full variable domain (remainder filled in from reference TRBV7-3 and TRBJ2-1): GAGVSQTPSNKVTEKGKYVELRCDPISGHTALYWYRQSLGQGPEFLIYFQGTGAADDSGLPNDRFFAVRPEGSVSTLKIQRTERGDSAVYLCASSLTPGNEQFFGPGTRLTVL.

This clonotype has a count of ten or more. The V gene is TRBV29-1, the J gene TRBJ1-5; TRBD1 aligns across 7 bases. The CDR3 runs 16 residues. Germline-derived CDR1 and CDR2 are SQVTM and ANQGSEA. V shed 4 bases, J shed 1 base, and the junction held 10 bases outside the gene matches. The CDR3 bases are TGCAGCGTTGGGTTTGGACAGGCGGGAAGCAATCAGCCCCAGCATTTT. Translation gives CSVGFGQAGSNQPQHF. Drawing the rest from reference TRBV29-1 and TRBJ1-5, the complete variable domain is SAVISQKPSRDICQRGTSLTIQCQVDSQVTMMFWYRQQPGQSLTLIATANQGSEATYESGFVIDKFPISRPNLTFSTLTVSNMSPEDSSIYLCSVGFGQAGSNQPQHFGDGTRLSIL.

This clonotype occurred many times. The CDR3 sequence is CASSPERAQSDTQYF. For the CDR3, the DNA is TGTGCCAGCTCACCCGAGAGGGCCCAAAGTGATACGCAGTATTTT. V and J are TRBV18 and TRBJ2-3; maybe TRBD2 (5 bases). The CDR3 extends over 15 amino acids. Between the trimmed V and J ends, which lost 3 bases and 6 bases, there was a span of 16 bases. Germline lookup yields CDR1 KGHSH and CDR2 LQKENI. The full variable domain, with the rest looked up from reference TRBV18 and TRBJ2-3, is NAGVMQNPRHLVRRRGQEARLRCSPMKGHSHVYWYRQLPEEGLKFMVYLQKENIIDESGMPKERFSAEFPKEGPSILRIQQVVRGDSAAYFCASSPERAQSDTQYFGPGTRLTVL.

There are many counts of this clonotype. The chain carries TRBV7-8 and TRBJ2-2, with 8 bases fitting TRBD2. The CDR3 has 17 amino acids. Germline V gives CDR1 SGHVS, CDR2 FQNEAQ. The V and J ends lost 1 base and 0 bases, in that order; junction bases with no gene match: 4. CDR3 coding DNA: TGTGCCAGCAGCTTAGTTCCAGCGGGGGCGAACACCGGGGAGCTGTTTTTT. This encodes CASSLVPAGANTGELFF.

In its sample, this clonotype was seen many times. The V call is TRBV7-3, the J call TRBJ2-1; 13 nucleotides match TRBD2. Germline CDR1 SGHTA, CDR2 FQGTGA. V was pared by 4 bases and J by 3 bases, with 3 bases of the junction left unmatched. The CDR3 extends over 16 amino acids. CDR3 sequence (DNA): TGTGCCAGCAGCTCCCGACTAGCGGGAGGCTACAATGAGCAGTTCTTC. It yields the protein CASSSRLAGGYNEQFF. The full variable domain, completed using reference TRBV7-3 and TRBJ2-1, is GAGVSQTPSNKVTEKGKYVELRCDPISGHTALYWYRQSLGQGPEFLIYFQGTGAADDSGLPNDRFFAVRPEGSVSTLKIQRTERGDSAVYLCASSSRLAGGYNEQFFGPGTRLTVL.